Listed below are T cell receptor beta chains from one sample, sequenced in a study of blood T cell repertoires in COVID-19. Measured with immunoSEQ multiplex PCR; TCRdb has only the in-frame clones, and not every one. The sample has more than 250,000 clones; roughly 87% are singletons. Specimen: PBMCs or T cells enriched from blood (not recorded which). These receptors were collected from a woman in her thirties or forties who had recovered from COVID-19. Each CDR3 is given with its conserved first and last residue.

J	V	CDR3
TRBJ1-2	TRBV29-1	CSVEDPTRGNGYTF
TRBJ2-1	TRBV27	CASRTSGRNEQFF
TRBJ1-2	TRBV20-1	CSASPRLHGGYTF
TRBJ1-3	TRBV6-5	CASSKQGTGNTIYF
TRBJ2-1	TRBV11-2	CASSFIRDSSEQFF
TRBJ1-1	TRBV5-1	CASSLDRRNTEAFF
TRBJ1-4	TRBV30	CAWSRRDLTARNEKLFF
TRBJ2-2	TRBV9	CASSVSTGLNTGELFF
TRBJ1-5	TRBV27	CASSFLAGGNQPQHF
TRBJ1-4	TRBV21-1	CASSRPGWATNEKLFF
TRBJ2-1	TRBV28	CASSFFLAGEQFF
TRBJ1-2	TRBV28	CASSLSGRVPGYTF
TRBJ2-3	TRBV29-1	CSVDRVGTDTQYF
TRBJ2-1	TRBV7-9	CASSFGTTYYNEQFF
TRBJ2-6	TRBV6-5	CASRAGGYGANVLTF
TRBJ1-2	TRBV29-1	CSGGDRGEGYTF
TRBJ1-6	TRBV15	CATNNPGQPNSPLHF
TRBJ2-7	TRBV3-1/TRBV3-2	CASSQDNLPGLAVYHSYEQYF
TRBJ2-3	TRBV20-1	CSGALTYTQYF
TRBJ2-7	TRBV28	CASSSPQRNSYEQYF
TRBJ1-2	TRBV6-5	CASSYEAVDGYTF
TRBJ1-6	TRBV27	CASSFLVNSPLHF
TRBJ2-3	TRBV7-9	CATRQGPTDTQYF
TRBJ2-2	TRBV5-1	CASSLASGANTGELFF
TRBJ1-1	TRBV18	CASSPGGMNTEAFF
TRBJ2-1	TRBV7-9	CASSPWAHEQFF
TRBJ2-6	TRBV5-6	CASSPSPNVDSGANVLTF
TRBJ2-1	TRBV28	CASSLSFRTRGSYNEQFF
TRBJ2-7	TRBV5-4	CASSPSRGFAYEQYF
TRBJ2-4	TRBV6-2/TRBV6-3	CASRPSGVSKNIQYF